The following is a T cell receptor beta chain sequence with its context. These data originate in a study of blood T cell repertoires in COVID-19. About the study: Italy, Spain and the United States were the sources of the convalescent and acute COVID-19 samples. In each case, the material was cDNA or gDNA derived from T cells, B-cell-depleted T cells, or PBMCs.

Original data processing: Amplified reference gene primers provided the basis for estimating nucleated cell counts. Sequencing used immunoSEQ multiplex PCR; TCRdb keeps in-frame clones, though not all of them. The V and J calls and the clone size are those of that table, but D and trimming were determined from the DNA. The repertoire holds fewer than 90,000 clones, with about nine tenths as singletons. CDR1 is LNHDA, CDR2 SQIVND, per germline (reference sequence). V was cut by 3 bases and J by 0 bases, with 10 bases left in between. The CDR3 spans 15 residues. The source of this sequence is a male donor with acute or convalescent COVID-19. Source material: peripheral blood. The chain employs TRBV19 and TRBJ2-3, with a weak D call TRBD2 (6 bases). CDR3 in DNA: TGTGCCAGTAGTATCTCCCGGGGGAGCACAGATACGCAGTATTTT. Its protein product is CASSISRGSTDTQYF.